Listed below are T cell receptor beta chains from one sample, sequenced in a study of read filtering for tumor transcriptome and immune sequencing. TCRdb re-called the reads with MiXCR, one entry per CDR3 protein. In the table there are around 35,000 distinct CDR3 sequences, 12% to 15% of which are singletons. The sample taken for sequencing was a population of CD138-negative cells sorted from bone marrow. Receptor source: a donor aged 40 or older with multiple myeloma. Both conserved end residues are part of each CDR3.

>TRBV29-1
CSVGRTSGQMAQFF
>TRBV7-6
CASSLGGVRGPSYNEQFF
>TRBV19
CASSIGGDQPQHF
>TRBV20-1
CSARDVGGRYIQYF
>TRBV6-5
CASSYSPSLPSEQYF
>TRBV3-1
CASSQAPDTGELFF
>TRBV6-2/TRBV6-3
CASSLGTSGSVQVDEQFF
>TRBV9
CASSGRVAGVAGELFF
>TRBV29-1
CSVDGQPYNEQFF
>TRBV6-5
CASSHGGTEAFF
>TRBV30
CAWTLGRPQHF
>TRBV16
CASSQSSGKYEQYF
>TRBV12-3/TRBV12-4
CASSLTGGGPDTQYF
>TRBV19
CASSFRMDTQYF
>TRBV20-1
CSAGRGGRNTEAFF
>TRBV20-1
CSAPKAGESYNEQFF
>TRBV19
CASNPEDRGNQPQHF
>TRBV29-1
CSVVLPSGHNEQFF
>TRBV29-1
CSVEDYGYTF
>TRBV11-2
CASSSTLAYRETQYF
>TRBV7-2
CASSHDRGSYEQYF
>TRBV7-8
CASSMTSGRINEQYF
>TRBV15
CATSPFQQGGEQFF
>TRBV3-1
CASSLRSGRMNEQFF
>TRBV4-2
CASSQDEREGIGNEQFF
>TRBV2
CASSGREETQYF
>TRBV6-2/TRBV6-3
CASCPPGTGGRETQYF
>TRBV4-2
CASSPTSGRTGELFF
>TRBV20-1
CSARDLNEKLFF
>TRBV12-3/TRBV12-4
CASSLGGVYLDGYTF
>TRBV6-5
CASSPGSMTDTQYF
>TRBV14
CASSQEEGVDEKLFF
>TRBV20-1
CSAMPINHNSPLHF
>TRBV5-1
CASRPRMGHTDYGYTF
>TRBV20-1
CSAPETGVNEKLFF
>TRBV29-1
CSVTGFDYGYTF
>TRBV3-1
CASSLTGTTDTQYF
>TRBV5-1
CASSLSPTGANEKLFF
>TRBV21-1
CASSPRHLLMSSDNEQFF
>TRBV11-2
CASSFERTSVNEQFF
>TRBV23-1
CASSQLRSGRANPNEQFF
>TRBV20-1
CSADPVGGEETQYF
>TRBV19
CASRSTGIGNQPQHF
>TRBV2
CASSTGPNGEGYEQYF
>TRBV7-9
CASSLGQGADTEAFF
>TRBV14
CASSQDLAHNGQFF
>TRBV12-3/TRBV12-4
CASRVTGQNTEAFF
>TRBV20-1
CSASTGGRISYNEQFF
>TRBV29-1
CSLVASGRTETQYF
>TRBV5-1
CASSLGTGMGNEQFF
>TRBV5-1
CASSLEVGASTDTQYF
>TRBV7-2
CASSLVGGPRVGTQYF
>TRBV11-2
CASSLVGWAVEVTEAFF
>TRBV12-3/TRBV12-4
CASSLKRGPQETQYF
>TRBV29-1
CSVEAGTPGGTDTQYF
>TRBV7-8
CASSYTSGRAKETQYF
>TRBV7-2
CASSNSGPPETQYF